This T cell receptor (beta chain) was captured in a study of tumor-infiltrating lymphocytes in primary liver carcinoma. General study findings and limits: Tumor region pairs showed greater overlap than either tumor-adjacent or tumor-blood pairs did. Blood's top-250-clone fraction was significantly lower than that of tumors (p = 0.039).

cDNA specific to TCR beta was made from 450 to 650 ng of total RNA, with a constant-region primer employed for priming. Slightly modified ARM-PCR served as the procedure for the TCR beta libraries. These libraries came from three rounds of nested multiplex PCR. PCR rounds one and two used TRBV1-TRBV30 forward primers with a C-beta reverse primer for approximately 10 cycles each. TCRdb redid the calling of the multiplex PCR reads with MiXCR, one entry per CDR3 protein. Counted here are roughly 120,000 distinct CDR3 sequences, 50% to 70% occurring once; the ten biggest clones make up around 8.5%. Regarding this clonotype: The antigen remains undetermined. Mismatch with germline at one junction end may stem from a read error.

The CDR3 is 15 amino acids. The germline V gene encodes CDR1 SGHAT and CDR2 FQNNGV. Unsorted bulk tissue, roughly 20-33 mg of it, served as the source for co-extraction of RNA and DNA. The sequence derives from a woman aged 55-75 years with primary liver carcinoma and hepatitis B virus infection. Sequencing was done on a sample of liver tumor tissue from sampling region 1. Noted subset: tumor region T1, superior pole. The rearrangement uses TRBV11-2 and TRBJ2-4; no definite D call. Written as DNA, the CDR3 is TGTGCCAGCATCTTTAGTTCTCCACTTGTTAACATTCATTACTTC. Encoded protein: CASIFSSPLVNIHYF.